This TCR beta chain is from a study of regulatory T cells in long-lasting Graves disease. Indicated time point: persistent/refractory GD, antithyroid drugs over 5 years with positive TRAb. The authors made the TCR library using RNA they extracted from PBMCs. Relying on iRepertoire HTBI primers and Arm-PCR of CDR3 regions, the team built TCR beta libraries. One entry per CDR3 protein, called by TCRdb with MiXCR from the multiplex PCR reads. The repertoire holds more than 350,000 distinct CDR3 sequences, with 21% as singletons. Notes on the study in general: The number of shared public clonotypes was higher in persistent patients (roughly 2,800) than new patients (roughly 970). Those with persistent Graves' had less TCR diversity than newly diagnosed patients.

This CDR3 contains 13 residues. Trimming shortened V by 7 bases and J by 2 bases, and 12 bases separated the two germline ends. The germline CDR1 and CDR2 sequences are DFQATT and SNEGSKA (reference sequence). Details on this clonotype: Its antigen remains unknown.

The sequence was collected from a female donor with Graves disease. The sample here was peripheral blood mononuclear cells (PBMCs), taken when the disease was refractory, from a patient treated with antithyroid drugs. The chain is built from TRBV20-1 and TRBJ1-5; D perhaps matches TRBD1 (5 bases). The CDR3 DNA is TGCAGTGTGAGGGGCGAGGGCAATCAGCCCCAGCATTTT. Protein: CSVRGEGNQPQHF.